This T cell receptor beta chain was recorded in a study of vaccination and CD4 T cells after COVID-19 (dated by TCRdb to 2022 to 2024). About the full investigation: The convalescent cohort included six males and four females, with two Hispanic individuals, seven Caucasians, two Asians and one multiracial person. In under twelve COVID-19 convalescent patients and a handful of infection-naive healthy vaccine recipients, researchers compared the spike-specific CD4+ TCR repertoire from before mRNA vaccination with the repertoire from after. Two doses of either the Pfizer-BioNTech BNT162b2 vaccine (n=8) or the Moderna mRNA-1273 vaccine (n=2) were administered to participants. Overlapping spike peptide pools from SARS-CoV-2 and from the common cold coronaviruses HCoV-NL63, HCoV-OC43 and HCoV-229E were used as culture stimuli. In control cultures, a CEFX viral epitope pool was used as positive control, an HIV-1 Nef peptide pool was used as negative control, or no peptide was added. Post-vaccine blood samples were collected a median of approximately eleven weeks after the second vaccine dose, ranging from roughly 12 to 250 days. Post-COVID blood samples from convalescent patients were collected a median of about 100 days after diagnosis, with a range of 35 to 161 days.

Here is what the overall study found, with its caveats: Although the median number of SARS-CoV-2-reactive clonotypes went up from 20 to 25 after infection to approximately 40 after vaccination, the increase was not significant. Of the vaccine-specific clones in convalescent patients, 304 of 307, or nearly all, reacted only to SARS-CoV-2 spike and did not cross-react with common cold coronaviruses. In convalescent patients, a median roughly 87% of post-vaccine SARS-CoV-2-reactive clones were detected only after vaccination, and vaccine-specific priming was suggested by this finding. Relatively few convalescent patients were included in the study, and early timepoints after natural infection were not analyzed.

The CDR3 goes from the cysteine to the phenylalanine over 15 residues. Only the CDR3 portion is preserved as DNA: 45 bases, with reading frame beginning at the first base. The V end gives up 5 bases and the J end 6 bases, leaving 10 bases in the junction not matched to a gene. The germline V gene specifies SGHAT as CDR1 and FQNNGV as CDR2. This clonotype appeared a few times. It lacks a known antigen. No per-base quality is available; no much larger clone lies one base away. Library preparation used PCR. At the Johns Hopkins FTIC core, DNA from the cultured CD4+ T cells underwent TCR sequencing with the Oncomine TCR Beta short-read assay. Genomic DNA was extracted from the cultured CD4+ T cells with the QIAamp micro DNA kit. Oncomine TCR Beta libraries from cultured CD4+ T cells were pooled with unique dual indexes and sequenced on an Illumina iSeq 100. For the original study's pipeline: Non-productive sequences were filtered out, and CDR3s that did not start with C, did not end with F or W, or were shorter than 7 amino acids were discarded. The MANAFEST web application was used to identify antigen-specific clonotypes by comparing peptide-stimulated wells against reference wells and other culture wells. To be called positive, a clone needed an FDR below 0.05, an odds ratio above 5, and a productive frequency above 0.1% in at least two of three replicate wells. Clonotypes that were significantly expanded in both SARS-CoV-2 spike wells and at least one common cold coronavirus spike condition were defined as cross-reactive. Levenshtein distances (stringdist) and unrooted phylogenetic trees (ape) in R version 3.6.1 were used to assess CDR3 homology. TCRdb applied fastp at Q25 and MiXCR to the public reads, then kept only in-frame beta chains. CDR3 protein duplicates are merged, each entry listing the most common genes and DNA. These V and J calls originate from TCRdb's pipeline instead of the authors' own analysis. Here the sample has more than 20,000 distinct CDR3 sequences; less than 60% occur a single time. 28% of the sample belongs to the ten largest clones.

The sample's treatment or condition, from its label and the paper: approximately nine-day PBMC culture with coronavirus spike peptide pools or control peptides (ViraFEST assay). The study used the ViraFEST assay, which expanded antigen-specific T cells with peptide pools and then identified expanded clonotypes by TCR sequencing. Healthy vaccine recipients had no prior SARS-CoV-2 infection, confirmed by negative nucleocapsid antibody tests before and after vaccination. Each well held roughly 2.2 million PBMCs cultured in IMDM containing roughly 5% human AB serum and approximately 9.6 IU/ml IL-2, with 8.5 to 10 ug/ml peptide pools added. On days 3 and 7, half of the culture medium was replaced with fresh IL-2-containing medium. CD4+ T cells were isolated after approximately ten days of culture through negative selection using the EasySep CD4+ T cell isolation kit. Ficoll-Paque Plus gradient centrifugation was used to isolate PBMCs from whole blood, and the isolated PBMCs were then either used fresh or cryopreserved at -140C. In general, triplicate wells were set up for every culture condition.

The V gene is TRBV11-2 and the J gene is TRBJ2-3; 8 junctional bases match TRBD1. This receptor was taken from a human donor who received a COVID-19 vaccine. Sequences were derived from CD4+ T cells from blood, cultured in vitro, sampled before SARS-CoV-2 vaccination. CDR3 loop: CASSPNPGGVDTQYF. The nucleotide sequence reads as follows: TGTGCCAGCAGCCCGAACCCAGGGGGCGTGGATACGCAGTATTTT.